This TCR beta chain stems from a study of blood T cell repertoires in COVID-19 (dated by TCRdb to 2020 to 2022). Regarding the complete study: The collaborator samples originated in the United States, Italy and Spain and spanned the acute and convalescent phases of COVID-19. The material from the prospective study consisted of cDNA or gDNA derived from T cells, B-cell-depleted T cells, or PBMCs. Deeply sampled blood TCRbeta repertoires from subjects exposed to, actively infected with, or recovered from COVID-19 were included in the dataset. The repertoires were released in a freely available public database meant as a resource for research on the immune response to SARS-CoV-2. The samples were drawn from the first 160 participants of the ongoing ImmuneRACE study and from some 1,300 subjects provided by 6 global collaborators. The sample metadata nearly always contained a de-identified subject ID, COVID-19 status, age in years and sex. Where HLA class I and class II types were available, the types were taken from metadata supplied by the sample provider, not from assay-based typing. Study-wide findings and limitations: How much clinical and demographic metadata was included differed by source and by participant, and the metadata was provided uncurated.

The germline V gene sets CDR1 to SGHVS and CDR2 to FNYEAQ. The junction shows trimming of 1 base on V and 7 bases on J, and the gene matches do not reach 6 bases of it. The CDR3 starts with the cysteine, ends with the phenylalanine, and has 16 residues. Just CDR3 DNA is preserved here, 48 bases in frame from base 1. On this clone itself: Its antigen has not been determined. Base qualities are not provided; no much larger clone lies one nucleotide away.

Each collaborating institution followed its own protocols to collect whole blood in K2EDTA tubes. For TCRbeta analysis, collaborators shipped samples as frozen whole blood, isolated PBMCs, or DNA extracted from either of those sample types. TCRbeta CDR3 regions were amplified from genomic DNA by means of the immunoSEQ Assay, a bias-controlled multiplex PCR. The original pipeline was this. Nucleated cell counts per sample were estimated from amplification of reference gene primers within the assay. Sequence reads were collapsed and filtered to measure the absolute abundance of every unique TCRbeta CDR3 rearrangement. For each sample, productive Simpson clonality was calculated as the square root of Simpson's diversity index over productive rearrangements. This immuneACCESS table, as held by TCRdb, lists in-frame sequences with V and J called but not all clones. Of the missing ones, under half trace to an unresolved V gene in checked studies; the others have no known cause. Clonal size and the V and J genes are those of that table, whereas D and trimming came from the DNA. The sample table lists some 66,000 clones, 70% to 85% of them with a count of one. Under 7% of the sample is held by the ten biggest clonotypes.

The chain couples TRBV7-6 to TRBJ2-1, with TRBD2 identical over 11 junction bases. The sequenced sample was peripheral blood. This TCR was sampled from a man aged 55-75 years with acute or convalescent COVID-19. This receptor has the CDR3 CASSLVVAGGRNEQFF. The DNA is as follows: TGTGCCAGCAGCTTAGTGGTAGCGGGGGGGCGGAATGAGCAGTTCTTC.